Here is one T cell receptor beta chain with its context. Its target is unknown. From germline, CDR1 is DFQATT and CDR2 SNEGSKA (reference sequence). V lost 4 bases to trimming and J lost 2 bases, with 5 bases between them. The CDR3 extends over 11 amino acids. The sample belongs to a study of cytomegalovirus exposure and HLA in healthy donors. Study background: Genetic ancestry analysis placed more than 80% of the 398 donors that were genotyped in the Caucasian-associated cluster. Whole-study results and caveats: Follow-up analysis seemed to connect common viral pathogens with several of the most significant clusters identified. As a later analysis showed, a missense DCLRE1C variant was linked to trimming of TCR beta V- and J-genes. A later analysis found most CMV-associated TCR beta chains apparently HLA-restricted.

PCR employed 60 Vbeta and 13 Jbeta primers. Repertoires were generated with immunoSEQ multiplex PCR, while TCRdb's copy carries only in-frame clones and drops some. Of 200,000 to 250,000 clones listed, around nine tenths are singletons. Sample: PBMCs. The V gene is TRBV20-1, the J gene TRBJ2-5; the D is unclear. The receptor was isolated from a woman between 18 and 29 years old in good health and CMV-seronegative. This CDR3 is CSATLQETQYF. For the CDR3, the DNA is TGCAGTGCTACTCTACAAGAGACCCAGTACTTC.